The present T cell receptor beta chain was sequenced within a study of prognosis after radiotherapy for stage I lung cancer. This CDR3 has 15 residues. V lost 2 bases and J lost 4; bases outside the gene matches: 6. In germline, CDR1 is SGHRS, CDR2 YFSETQ. Many counts were recorded for this clonotype. TCR beta CDR3 amplification from genomic DNA was performed by two-round multiplex PCR. The use of primers specific to each TRBV and TRBJ gene characterized first-round PCR. Using its own MiXCR run on the multiplex PCR reads, TCRdb lists one record per CDR3 protein. The table shows about 15,000 distinct CDR3 sequences, with roughly 26% occurring only once.

The sample here was PBMCs, taken before or after stereotactic body radiation therapy (not recorded which). This rearrangement joins TRBV5-1 to TRBJ1-1; 9 positions agree with TRBD1. This TCR derives from a donor at least 50 years old with non-small cell lung cancer. The CDR3 here is CASSLGDRGITEAFF. Here the CDR3 DNA reads TGCGCCAGCAGCTTAGGAGACAGGGGGATCACTGAAGCTTTCTTT.